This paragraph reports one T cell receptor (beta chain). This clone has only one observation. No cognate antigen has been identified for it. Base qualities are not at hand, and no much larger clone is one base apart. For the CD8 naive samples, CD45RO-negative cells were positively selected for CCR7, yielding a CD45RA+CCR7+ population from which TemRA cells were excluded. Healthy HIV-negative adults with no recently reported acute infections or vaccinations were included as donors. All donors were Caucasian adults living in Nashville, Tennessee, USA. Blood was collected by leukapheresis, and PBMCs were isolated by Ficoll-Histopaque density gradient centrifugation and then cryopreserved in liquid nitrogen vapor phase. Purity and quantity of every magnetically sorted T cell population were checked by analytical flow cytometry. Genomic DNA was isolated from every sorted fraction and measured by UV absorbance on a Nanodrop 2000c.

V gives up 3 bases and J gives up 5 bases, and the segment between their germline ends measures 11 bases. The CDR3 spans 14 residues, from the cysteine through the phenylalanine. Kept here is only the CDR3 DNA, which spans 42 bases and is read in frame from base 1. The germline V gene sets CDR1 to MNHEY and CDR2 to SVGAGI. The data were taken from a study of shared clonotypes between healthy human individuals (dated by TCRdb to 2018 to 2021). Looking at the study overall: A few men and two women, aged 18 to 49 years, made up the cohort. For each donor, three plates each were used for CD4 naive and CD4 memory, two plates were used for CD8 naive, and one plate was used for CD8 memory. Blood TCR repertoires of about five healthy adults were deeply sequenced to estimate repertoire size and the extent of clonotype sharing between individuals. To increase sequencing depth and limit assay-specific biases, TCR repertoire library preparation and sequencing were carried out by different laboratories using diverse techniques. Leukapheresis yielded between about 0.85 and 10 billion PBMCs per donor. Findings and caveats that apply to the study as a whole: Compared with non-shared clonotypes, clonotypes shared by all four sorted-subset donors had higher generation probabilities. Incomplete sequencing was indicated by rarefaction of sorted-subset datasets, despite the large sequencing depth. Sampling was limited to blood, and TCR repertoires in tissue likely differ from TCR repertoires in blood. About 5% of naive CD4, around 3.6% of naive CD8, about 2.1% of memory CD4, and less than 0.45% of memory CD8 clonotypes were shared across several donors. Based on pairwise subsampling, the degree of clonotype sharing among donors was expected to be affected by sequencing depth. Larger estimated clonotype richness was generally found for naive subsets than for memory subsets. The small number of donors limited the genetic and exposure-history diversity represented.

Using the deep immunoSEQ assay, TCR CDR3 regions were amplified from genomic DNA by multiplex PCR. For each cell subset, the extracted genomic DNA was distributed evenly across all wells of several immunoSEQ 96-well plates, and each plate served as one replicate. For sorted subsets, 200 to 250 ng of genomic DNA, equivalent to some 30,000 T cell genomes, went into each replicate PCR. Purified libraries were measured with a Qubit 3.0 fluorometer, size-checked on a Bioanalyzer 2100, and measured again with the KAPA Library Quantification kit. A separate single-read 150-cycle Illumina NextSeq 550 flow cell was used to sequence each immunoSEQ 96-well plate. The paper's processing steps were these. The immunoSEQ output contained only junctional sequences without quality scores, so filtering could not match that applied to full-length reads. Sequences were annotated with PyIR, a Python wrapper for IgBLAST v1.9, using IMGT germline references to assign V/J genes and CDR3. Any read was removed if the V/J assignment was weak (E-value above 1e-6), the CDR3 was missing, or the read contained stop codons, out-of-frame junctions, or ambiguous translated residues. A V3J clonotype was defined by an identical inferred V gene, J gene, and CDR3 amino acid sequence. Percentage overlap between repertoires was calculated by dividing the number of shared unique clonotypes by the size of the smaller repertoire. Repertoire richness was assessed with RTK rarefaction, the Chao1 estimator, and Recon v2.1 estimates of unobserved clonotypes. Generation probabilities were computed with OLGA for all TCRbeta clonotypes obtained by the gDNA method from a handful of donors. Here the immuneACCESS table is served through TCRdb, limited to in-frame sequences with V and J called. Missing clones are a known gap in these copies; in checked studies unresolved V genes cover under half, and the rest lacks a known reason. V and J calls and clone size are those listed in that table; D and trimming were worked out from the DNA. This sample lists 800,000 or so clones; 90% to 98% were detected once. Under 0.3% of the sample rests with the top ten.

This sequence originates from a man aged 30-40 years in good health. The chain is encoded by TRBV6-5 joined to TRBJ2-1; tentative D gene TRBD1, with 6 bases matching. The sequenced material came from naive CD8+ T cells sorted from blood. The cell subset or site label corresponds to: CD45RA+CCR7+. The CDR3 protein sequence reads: CASSYQGKDNEQFF. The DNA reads TGTGCCAGCAGTTATCAGGGGAAGGACAATGAGCAGTTCTTC.